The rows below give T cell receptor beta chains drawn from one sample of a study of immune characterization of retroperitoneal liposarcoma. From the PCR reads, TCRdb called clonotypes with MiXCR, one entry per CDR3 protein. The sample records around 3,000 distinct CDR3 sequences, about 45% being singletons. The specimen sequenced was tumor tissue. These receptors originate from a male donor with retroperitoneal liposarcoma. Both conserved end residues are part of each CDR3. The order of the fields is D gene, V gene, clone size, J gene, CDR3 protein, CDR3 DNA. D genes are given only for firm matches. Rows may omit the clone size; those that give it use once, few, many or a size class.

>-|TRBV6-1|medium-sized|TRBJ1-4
CASSGQGGEKLFF
TGTGCCAGCAGTGGCCAGGGAGGAGAAAAACTGTTTTTT
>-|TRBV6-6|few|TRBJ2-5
CASSYHDGRETQYF
TGTGCCAGCAGTTACCACGACGGGCGGGAGACCCAGTACTTC
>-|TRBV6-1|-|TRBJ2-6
CASSPVLHPSTF
TGTGCCAGTAGCCCGGTCCTTCACCCCTCCACTTTC
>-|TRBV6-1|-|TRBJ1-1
CASSEPGGSGNTEAFF
TGTGCCAGCAGCGAACCTGGGGGTTCCGGGAACACTGAAGCTTTCTTT
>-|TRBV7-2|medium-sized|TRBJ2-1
CASTPGGASYEQFF
TGTGCCAGCACCCCGGGCGGGGCGTCCTACGAGCAGTTCTTC
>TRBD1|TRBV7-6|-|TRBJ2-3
CASSTGTGSTDTQYF
TGTGCTAGCAGCACCGGGACAGGGAGCACAGATACGCAGTATTTT
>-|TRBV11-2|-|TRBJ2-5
CASSLGVLNEQYF
TGTGCCAGCAGCTTAGGGGTTCTCAATGAGCAGTACTTC
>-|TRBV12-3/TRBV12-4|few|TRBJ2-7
CASSLYLGYNEQYF
TGTGCCAGCAGTTTATATTTGGGTTACAATGAGCAGTACTTC
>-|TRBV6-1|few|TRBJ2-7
CASSEQRKGEQYF
TGTGCCAGCAGTGAACAAAGGAAGGGGGAGCAGTACTTC
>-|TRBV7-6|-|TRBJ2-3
CASSLVGGGDTQYF
TGTGCCAGCAGCCTCGTTGGGGGTGGAGATACGCAGTATTTT
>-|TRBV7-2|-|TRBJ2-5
CASSLGSGRETQYF
TGTGCCAGCAGCTTAGGGTCGGGACGAGAGACCCAGTACTTC
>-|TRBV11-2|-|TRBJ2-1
CASSSSGSYNEQFF
TGTGCCAGCAGCTCCAGCGGCAGCTACAATGAGCAGTTCTTC
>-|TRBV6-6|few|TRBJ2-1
CASSYGGAYEQFF
TGTGCCAGCAGTTACGGGGGGGCCTATGAGCAGTTCTTC
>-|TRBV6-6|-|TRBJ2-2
CASSSGNGELFF
TGTGCCAGCAGTTCAGGAAACGGGGAGCTGTTTTTT
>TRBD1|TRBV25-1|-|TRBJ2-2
CASSDRGDTGELFF
TGTGCCAGCAGCGACAGGGGGGACACCGGGGAGCTGTTTTTT
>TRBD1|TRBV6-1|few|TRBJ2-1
CASSRSGTDYNEQFF
TGTGCCAGCAGTAGGTCGGGGACAGATTACAATGAGCAGTTCTTC
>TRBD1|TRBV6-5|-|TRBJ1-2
CASRGTGTGRGGYTF
TGTGCCAGCAGAGGAACTGGGACAGGTAGAGGTGGCTACACCTTC
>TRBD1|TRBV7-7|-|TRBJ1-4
CASSPGTGNEKLFF
TGTGCCAGCAGCCCCGGGACAGGGAATGAAAAACTGTTTTTT
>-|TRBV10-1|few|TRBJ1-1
CARRRNTEAFF
TGCGCCCGGAGGCGGAACACTGAAGCTTTCTTT
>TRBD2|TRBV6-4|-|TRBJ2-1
CASASGREGNEQFF
TGTGCCAGCGCAAGCGGGAGGGAAGGGAATGAGCAGTTCTTC
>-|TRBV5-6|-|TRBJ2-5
CASSLGLSQETQYF
TGTGCCAGCAGCTTGGGGCTATCGCAAGAGACCCAGTACTTC
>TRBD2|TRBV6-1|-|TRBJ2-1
CASRGLAGELNEQFF
TGTGCCAGCAGGGGACTAGCGGGAGAATTGAATGAGCAGTTCTTC
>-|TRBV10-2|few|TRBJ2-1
CASSDGLRIYNEQFF
TGCGCCAGCAGTGACGGGCTACGCATCTACAATGAGCAGTTCTTC
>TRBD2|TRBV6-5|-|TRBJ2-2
CASSEWLAGGLNTGELFF
TGTGCCAGCAGTGAATGGCTAGCGGGAGGCCTCAACACCGGGGAGCTGTTTTTT
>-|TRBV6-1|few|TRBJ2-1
CASSEPPGNEQFF
TGTGCCAGCAGTGAACCCCCTGGCAATGAGCAGTTCTTC
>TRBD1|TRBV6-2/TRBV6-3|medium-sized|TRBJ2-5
CASSYAFDRVTKTQYF
TGTGCCAGCAGTTACGCCTTCGACAGGGTGACGAAGACCCAGTACTTC
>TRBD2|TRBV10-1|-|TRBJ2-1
CATHQTSGRNEQFF
TGCGCCACGCACCAGACTAGCGGGAGAAACGAGCAGTTCTTC
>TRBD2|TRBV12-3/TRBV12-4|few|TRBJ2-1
CASSPREGINNEQFF
TGTGCCAGCAGTCCGCGGGAGGGTATAAACAATGAGCAGTTCTTC
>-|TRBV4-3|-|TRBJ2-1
CASSLYDNEQFF
TGCGCCAGCAGCCTATATGACAATGAGCAGTTCTTC
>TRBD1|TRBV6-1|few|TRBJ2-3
CASTLFPGQGADTQYF
TGTGCCAGCACCCTTTTTCCGGGACAGGGGGCAGATACGCAGTATTTT
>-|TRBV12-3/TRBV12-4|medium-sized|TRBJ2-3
CASSYFGADTQYF
TGTGCCAGCAGTTATTTTGGGGCCGATACGCAGTATTTT
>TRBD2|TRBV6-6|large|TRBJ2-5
CASSYSPTSGYNEQYF
TGTGCCAGCAGTTACTCGCCGACTAGCGGTTACAATGAGCAGTACTTC
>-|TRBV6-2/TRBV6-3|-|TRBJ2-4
CASRNRVGIQYF
TGTGCCAGCAGGAACAGGGTGGGCATTCAGTACTTC
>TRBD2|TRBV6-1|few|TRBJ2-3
CASSDGGRAYEQYF
TGTGCCAGCAGTGACGGCGGGAGGGCTTACGAGCAGTATTTT
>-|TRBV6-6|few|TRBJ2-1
CASSNLGNEQFF
TGTGCCAGCAGCAACCTAGGCAATGAGCAGTTCTTC
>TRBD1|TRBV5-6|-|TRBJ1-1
CASSFDTGAPEAFF
TGTGCCAGCAGCTTCGACACAGGGGCCCCTGAAGCTTTCTTT
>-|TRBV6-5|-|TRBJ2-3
CASSPTPDTQYF
TGTGCCAGCAGCCCTACCCCAGATACGCAGTATTTT
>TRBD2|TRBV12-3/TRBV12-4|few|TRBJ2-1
CASSSGTGGTYNEQFF
TGTGCCAGCAGTAGCGGGACGGGAGGTACCTACAATGAGCAGTTCTTC
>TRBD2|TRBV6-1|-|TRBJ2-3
CATTSGLAADTQYF
TGTGCCACCACTAGCGGGCTCGCGGCGGATACGCAGTATTTT
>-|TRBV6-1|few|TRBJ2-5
CASTPAAGGETQYF
TGTGCCAGCACTCCGGCGGCGGGTGGAGAGACCCAGTACTTC
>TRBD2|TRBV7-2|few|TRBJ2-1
CASSFTSGSSEQFF
TGTGCCAGCAGCTTTACTAGCGGATCGTCTGAGCAGTTCTTC
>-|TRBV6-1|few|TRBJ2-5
CASSEALQALVGQYF
TGTGCCAGCAGTGAAGCGCTTCAAGCACTAGTCGGGCAGTACTTC
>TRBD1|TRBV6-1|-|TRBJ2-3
CASSFRTGVTDTQYF
TGTGCCAGCAGTTTCCGGACAGGGGTCACAGATACGCAGTATTTT
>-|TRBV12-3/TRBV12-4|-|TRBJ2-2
CASSLSVGGGELFF
TGTGCCAGCAGTTTGTCAGTGGGAGGCGGGGAGCTGTTTTTT
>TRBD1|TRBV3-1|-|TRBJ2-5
CASSRAGGGETQYF
TGTGCCAGCAGTCGCGCAGGGGGCGGCGAGACCCAGTACTTC
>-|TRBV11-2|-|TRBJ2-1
CASSDRAGAGHEQFF
TGTGCCAGCAGCGACCGCGCGGGGGCGGGACATGAGCAGTTCTTC
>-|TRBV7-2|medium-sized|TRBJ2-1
CASSLDRQRVFEQFF
TGTGCCAGCAGCTTAGATAGGCAGCGGGTGTTCGAGCAGTTCTTC
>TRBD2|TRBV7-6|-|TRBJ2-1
CASSQSSGGLHEQFF
TGTGCCAGCAGCCAATCTAGCGGGGGTTTGCATGAGCAGTTCTTC
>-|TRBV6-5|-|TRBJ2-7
CASSSDGTYEQYF
TGTGCCAGCAGTTCGGACGGTACCTACGAGCAGTACTTC
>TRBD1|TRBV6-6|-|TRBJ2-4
CASSYDRGLNIQYF
TGTGCCAGCAGTTACGACAGGGGGCTGAACATTCAGTACTTC
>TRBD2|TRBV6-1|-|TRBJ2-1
CASSEAGGHYEQFF
TGTGCCAGCAGTGAGGCGGGAGGGCACTACGAGCAGTTCTTC
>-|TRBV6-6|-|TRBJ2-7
CASREDNGYYEQYF
TGTGCCAGCAGAGAAGATAACGGCTACTACGAGCAGTACTTC
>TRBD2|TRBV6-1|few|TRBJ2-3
CASRKPGLATDTQYF
TGTGCCAGCAGGAAACCGGGACTAGCGACAGATACGCAGTATTTT
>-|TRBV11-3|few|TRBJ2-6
CASSPRGSGANVLTF
TGTGCCAGCAGCCCTAGGGGCTCTGGGGCCAACGTCCTGACTTTC
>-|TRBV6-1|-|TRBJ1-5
CASSEARGLRSQHF
TGTGCCAGCAGTGAAGCCCGCGGTTTACGGTCCCAGCATTTT